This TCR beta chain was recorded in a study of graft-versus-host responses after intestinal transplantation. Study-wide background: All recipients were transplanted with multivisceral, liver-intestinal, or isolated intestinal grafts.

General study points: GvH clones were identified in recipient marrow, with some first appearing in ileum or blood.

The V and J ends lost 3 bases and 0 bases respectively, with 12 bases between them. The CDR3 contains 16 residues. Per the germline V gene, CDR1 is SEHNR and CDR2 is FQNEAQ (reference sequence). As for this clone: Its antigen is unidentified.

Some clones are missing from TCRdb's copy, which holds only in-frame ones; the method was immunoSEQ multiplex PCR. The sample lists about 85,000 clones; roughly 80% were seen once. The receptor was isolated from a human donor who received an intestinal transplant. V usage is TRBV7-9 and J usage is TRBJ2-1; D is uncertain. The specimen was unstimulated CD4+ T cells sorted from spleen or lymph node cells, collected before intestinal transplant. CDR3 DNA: TGTGCCAGCAGCTTTAGCCGGTTAGGCTCCTACAATGAGCAGTTCTTC. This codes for CASSFSRLGSYNEQFF.